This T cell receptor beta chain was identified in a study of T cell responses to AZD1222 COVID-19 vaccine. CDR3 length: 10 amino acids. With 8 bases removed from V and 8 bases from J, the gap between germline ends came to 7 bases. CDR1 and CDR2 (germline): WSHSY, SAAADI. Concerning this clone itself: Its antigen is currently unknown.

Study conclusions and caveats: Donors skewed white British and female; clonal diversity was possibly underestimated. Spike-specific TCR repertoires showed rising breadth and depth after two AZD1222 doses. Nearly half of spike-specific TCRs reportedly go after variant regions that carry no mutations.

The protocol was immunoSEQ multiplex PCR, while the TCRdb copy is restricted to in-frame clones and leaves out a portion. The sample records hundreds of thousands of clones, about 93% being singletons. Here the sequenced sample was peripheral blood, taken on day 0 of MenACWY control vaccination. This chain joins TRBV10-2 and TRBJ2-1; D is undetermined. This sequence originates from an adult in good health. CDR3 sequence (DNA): TGCGCCAGCGGGATCGATGAGCAGTTCTTC. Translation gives CASGIDEQFF.